Listed below are T cell receptor beta chains from one sample, sequenced in a study of low-dose radiotherapy and immunotherapy resistance in tumors. TCRdb ran MiXCR on the reads and lists one entry per CDR3 protein. Of 65,000 to 100,000 distinct CDR3 sequences in the sample, roughly a sixth are singletons; the top ten hold 2.5% to 3.5%. The specimen was PBMCs, collected before treatment. Receptors originate from a male donor with prostate cancer. Each CDR3 is given with its conserved first and last residue. A D gene is named only where the DNA matches it firmly. Where a row states a size, it is once, few, many or the class of an expanded clone; other rows omit it.

TRBV6-2/TRBV6-3	TRBD2	TRBJ2-1	many	CASSYQTPLAGGIGEQFF	TGTGCCAGCAGTTACCAGACTCCATTAGCGGGGGGGATTGGTGAGCAGTTCTTC
TRBV24-1	TRBD1	TRBJ2-1	many	CATSDRYRGNEQFF	TGTGCCACCAGTGATAGGTACAGGGGCAATGAGCAGTTCTTC
TRBV18	TRBD2	TRBJ2-3	many	CASSPASGSTDTQYF	TGTGCCAGCTCACCGGCTAGCGGTAGCACAGATACGCAGTATTTT
TRBV2	-	TRBJ1-6	many	CASSEGRSPLHF	TGTGCCAGCAGTGAAGGTCGGTCACCCCTCCACTTT
TRBV12-3/TRBV12-4	TRBD2	TRBJ2-5	many	CASSSGGYRETQYF	TGTGCCAGCAGTTCGGGAGGCTATAGGGAGACCCAGTACTTC
TRBV5-1	TRBD1	TRBJ2-7	many	CASSSKGKTGGLGEQYF	TGCGCCAGCAGCTCGAAGGGAAAGACAGGGGGTTTGGGCGAGCAGTACTTC
TRBV7-8	-	TRBJ2-7	many	CASGRGPTYEQYF	TGTGCCAGCGGGCGGGGGCCCACCTACGAGCAGTACTTC
TRBV15	TRBD2	TRBJ2-5	many	CATSRDRGGGGTQYF	TGTGCCACCAGCAGAGATCGGGGGGGAGGAGGGACCCAGTACTTC
TRBV15	-	TRBJ1-5	many	CATSREGTLYSNQPQHF	TGTGCCACCAGCAGAGAGGGCACTCTCTATAGCAATCAGCCCCAGCATTTT
TRBV19	-	TRBJ1-6	many	CASSRSRETNSPLHF	TGTGCCAGTAGCAGATCCCGGGAGACAAATTCACCCCTCCACTTT
TRBV6-8	-	TRBJ1-5	-	CASSIGSNQPQHF	TGTGCCAGCAGCATCGGCAGCAATCAGCCCCAGCATTTT
TRBV6-4	-	TRBJ2-6	many	CASSVAGAGGHSGANVLTF	TGTGCCAGCAGTGTAGCAGGGGCTGGGGGGCACTCTGGGGCCAACGTCCTGACTTTC
TRBV19	TRBD2	TRBJ2-3	many	CASSILAGGTDTQYF	TGTGCCAGTAGTATATTGGCGGGGGGCACAGATACGCAGTATTTT
TRBV7-2	TRBD1	TRBJ2-2	many	CASSLFGTGLSTGELFF	TGTGCCAGCAGCTTATTCGGGACAGGGCTTAGCACCGGGGAGCTGTTTTTT
TRBV20-1	TRBD2	TRBJ2-2	many	CSASSGGDNTGELFF	TGCAGTGCTTCCAGCGGGGGAGACAACACCGGGGAGCTGTTTTTT
TRBV6-2/TRBV6-3	TRBD1	TRBJ1-1	many	CASSYGTGTNTEAFF	TGTGCCAGCAGTTACGGGACAGGGACGAACACTGAAGCTTTCTTT
TRBV20-1	TRBD1	TRBJ2-7	many	CSARDPGTGFSYEQYF	TGCAGTGCTAGAGATCCCGGGACAGGGTTTAGCTACGAGCAGTACTTC
TRBV7-9	-	TRBJ2-5	many	CASSFSDRPFQETQYF	TGTGCCAGCAGCTTTTCCGACAGACCTTTTCAAGAGACCCAGTACTTC
TRBV6-2/TRBV6-3	-	TRBJ1-6	many	CASSKESSYNSPLHF	TGTGCCAGCAGTAAGGAGAGCTCCTATAATTCACCCCTCCACTTT
TRBV7-2	-	TRBJ2-1	-	CASSLDRGSSYNEQFF	TGTGCCAGCAGCTTAGACCGGGGGAGCTCCTACAATGAGCAGTTCTTC
TRBV2	-	TRBJ2-7	many	CASRAGPNEQYF	TGTGCCAGCAGGGCGGGACCTAACGAGCAGTACTTC
TRBV3-1	-	TRBJ1-5	-	CASSQGRLINQPQHF	TGTGCCAGCAGCCAAGGTCGGCTGATCAATCAGCCCCAGCATTTT
TRBV5-1	TRBD2	TRBJ2-4	-	CASSRASGGFENIQYF	TGCGCCAGCAGCCGCGCCAGCGGGGGGTTCGAAAACATTCAGTACTTC
TRBV5-1	-	TRBJ2-2	many	CASSLVAGELFF	TGTGCCAGCAGCCTGGTGGCCGGGGAGCTGTTTTTT
TRBV20-1	-	TRBJ2-7	many	CSATISGTWDYEQYF	TGCAGTGCTACGATCTCCGGGACTTGGGACTACGAGCAGTACTTC
TRBV19	TRBD2	TRBJ2-7	many	CASSPQTSGGKYEQYF	TGTGCCAGTAGTCCCCAGACTAGCGGAGGAAAGTACGAGCAGTACTTC
TRBV6-4	-	TRBJ2-2	many	CASRSLFSAGELFF	TGTGCCAGCCGTTCCTTGTTTTCTGCCGGGGAGCTGTTTTTT
TRBV7-6	TRBD1	TRBJ1-1	many	CASSLAGTAATFF	TGTGCCAGCAGCTTAGCCGGGACAGCTGCGACTTTCTTT
TRBV3-1	TRBD1	TRBJ1-6	many	CASSPTTGTGRSPLHF	TGTGCCAGCAGCCCTACGACCGGGACAGGGAGATCACCCCTCCACTTT
TRBV10-3	-	TRBJ1-1	many	CAISAVLPPIAFF	TGTGCCATCAGTGCGGTTCTTCCCCCGATTGCTTTCTTT
TRBV6-6	-	TRBJ2-3	many	CASSYFELNTQYF	TGTGCCAGCAGTTATTTTGAGCTCAATACGCAGTATTTT
TRBV10-3	-	TRBJ2-1	many	CAISPASSNEQFF	TGTGCCATCAGCCCTGCTAGCTCCAATGAGCAGTTCTTC
TRBV2	-	TRBJ2-5	many	CASSGLGETQYF	TGTGCCAGCAGTGGGCTAGGGGAGACCCAGTACTTC
TRBV18	-	TRBJ2-7	many	CASSPGQSSHEQYF	TGTGCCAGCTCACCAGGACAGTCGAGCCACGAGCAGTACTTC
TRBV7-9	-	TRBJ2-2	many	CASTPEYTGELFF	TGTGCCAGCACCCCAGAATACACCGGGGAGCTGTTTTTT
TRBV2	TRBD1	TRBJ2-5	many	CASSIGTGPTQYF	TGTGCCAGCAGTATCGGGACAGGCCCTACCCAGTACTTC